Following are 13 T cell receptor beta chains from one sample sequenced in a study of blood T cells in healthy people across ages. Sample-barcoded 5' priming and a J-beta primer mix drove a second PCR of about 6 to 12 cycles. A single record per CDR3 protein comes from TCRdb applying MiXCR to the 5' RACE reads. The table lists roughly 1,300,000 distinct CDR3 sequences, approximately 59% of them singletons. The sequenced sample was blood. All receptors derive from a man aged 18 to 30 in good health.

This sequence joins TRBV4-3 and TRBJ2-5; 8 nucleotides agree with TRBD2. Germline V gives CDR1 LGHNA, CDR2 YSLEER. The CDR3 sequence is 17 residues long. The J segment lost 0 bases and the V segment lost 2 bases, leaving 8 bases of the junction unmatched. The CDR3 is CASSQLASGRYQETQYF. CDR3 sequence (DNA): TGCGCCAGCAGCCAATTGGCTAGCGGGCGGTACCAAGAGACCCAGTACTTC.

Concerning this clonotype: An end of the junction does not agree with germline; a read error may underlie this. The gene calls are TRBV2 and TRBJ2-1; D not resolved. Germline CDR1 reads SNHLY; CDR2 reads FYNNEI. The CDR3 is made up of 10 amino acids. CDR3 region: CASTNNGQFF. CDR3 sequence (DNA): TGTGCCAGCACTAACAATGGGCAGTTCTTC.

This clonotype has just one count. The chain links TRBV2 to TRBJ2-7, with 9 bases that match TRBD1. The CDR3 is 15 residues long. V was pared by 6 bases and J by 1 base, with 7 bases of the junction left unmatched. The V gene's germline CDR1 is SNHLY and CDR2 FYNNEI. The CDR3 sequence is CASRPGTGNSYEQYF. CDR3 coding DNA: TGTGCCAGCAGGCCCGGGACAGGGAATTCCTACGAGCAGTACTTC. Drawing the rest from reference TRBV2 and TRBJ2-7, the complete variable domain is EPEVTQTPSHQVTQMGQEVILRCVPISNHLYFYWYRQILGQKVEFLVSFYNNEISEKSEIFDDQFSVERPDGSNFTLKIRSTKLEDSAMYFCASRPGTGNSYEQYFGPGTRLTVT.

The rearrangement uses TRBV2 and TRBJ2-1, with D unclear. This CDR3 is built from 12 residues. V gave up 9 bases and J gave up 5 bases, with 11 bases separating them. Germline loops: CDR1 SNHLY, CDR2 FYNNEI. The CDR3 region is CASTVSDNEQFF. The CDR3 DNA reads TGTGCCAGTACAGTGAGCGACAATGAGCAGTTCTTC.

The V gene is TRBV27, the J gene TRBJ2-7; possibly TRBD1 or TRBD2 for D (5 bases each). Per germline, CDR1 MNHEY and CDR2 SMNVEV (reference sequence). The V end was cut by 3 bases, the J end by 3 bases, with 12 bases between. The CDR3 contains 14 residues. CDR3 DNA sequence: TGTGCCAGCAGTTTGGGACCGTCATACTACGAGCAGTACTTC. Amino acid sequence: CASSLGPSYYEQYF.

The chain carries TRBV4-1 and TRBJ1-3; no firm D call. V was shortened by 3 bases and J by 9 bases, with 12 bases between the two germline ends. In germline, CDR1 is MGHRA, CDR2 YSYEKL. This CDR3 comprises 13 residues. The CDR3 reads CASSQQPASTIYF. In DNA form, the CDR3 reads TGCGCCAGCAGCCAGCAACCGGCTAGCACCATATATTTT.

The table lists this clonotype with a few counts. The V call is TRBV2, the J call TRBJ2-1; 7 bases line up with TRBD2. The germline V gene has CDR1 SNHLY and CDR2 FYNNEI. V dropped 9 bases and J dropped 0; count of bases not matched to a gene: 2. This CDR3 has 13 amino acids. DNA for the CDR3: TGTGCCAGTGGACTAGGCTCCTACAATGAGCAGTTCTTC. This sequence encodes CASGLGSYNEQFF.

J is TRBJ2-7 and V is TRBV12-3 or TRBV12-4, with D possibly being TRBD2 (5 bases). Trimming took 4 bases from V and 2 from J, leaving 12 bases between them. CDR3 length: 14 amino acids. The CDR3 coding sequence is TGTGCCAGCAGTTCACTAGGATTCACCTACGAGCAGTACTTC. This gives the protein CASSSLGFTYEQYF.

V and J are TRBV29-1 and TRBJ2-1; 9 positions match TRBD2. With 5 bases clipped from V and 4 bases from J, the junction kept 6 bases outside the gene matches. The CDR3 is 14 residues long. Germline V CDR1 and CDR2: SQVTM, ANQGSEA. CDR3 region: CSVTQRGDYNEQFF. The CDR3 DNA follows: TGCAGCGTTACCCAGCGGGGGGATTACAATGAGCAGTTCTTC.

The V call is TRBV7-2, the J call TRBJ2-4; D is ambiguous. The CDR3 runs 15 residues. The V and J ends lost 1 base and 5 bases respectively, with 12 bases between them. The germline V gene encodes CDR1 SGHTA and CDR2 FQGNSA. CDR3 nucleotides: TGTGCCAGCAGCTTAGAGATTGGTACACAAAACATTCAGTACTTC. Protein product: CASSLEIGTQNIQYF.

This clonotype was seen more than once but under ten times. J is TRBJ1-5 and V is TRBV7-8, with a possible D match to TRBD1 (5 bases). V was trimmed by 5 bases and J by 1 base, leaving 9 bases between them. The CDR3 totals 14 residues. Per germline, CDR1 SGHVS and CDR2 FQNEAQ. CDR3 sequence (DNA): TGTGCCAGCAGCGGGGACCGCAGCAATCAGCCCCAGCATTTT. Translated: CASSGDRSNQPQHF.

The chain is built from TRBV29-1 and TRBJ1-1; D might be TRBD1 (5 bases). Germline CDR1 reads SQVTM; CDR2 reads ANQGSEA. With 8 bases removed from V and 4 bases from J, the gap between germline ends came to 20 bases. This CDR3 contains 14 residues. The CDR3 is CSTGGATEGTEAFF. CDR3 DNA sequence: TGCAGCACTGGGGGAGCCACCGAGGGCACTGAAGCTTTCTTT.

This clonotype was recorded only once. This sequence joins TRBV12-3 or TRBV12-4 and TRBJ2-1, with 8 bases matching TRBD2. V lost 5 bases to trimming and J lost 7 bases; unmatched junction nucleotides: 4. The CDR3 is 13 amino acids. The CDR3 coding sequence is TGTGCCAGCAGTCTCGGGACTAGGAATGAGCAGTTCTTC. This sequence encodes CASSLGTRNEQFF.